Presented here are 7 T cell receptor beta chains from one specimen sequenced in a study of human T cells and chemical hapten exposure. A single record per CDR3 protein comes from TCRdb applying MiXCR to the RACE reads. The table lists just over 90,000 distinct CDR3 sequences, approximately 8.2% of them singletons. Time point noted: healthy volunteer bleed at 2 weeks. Someone pulled total RNA out of unfractionated whole blood. Material: whole blood. The receptors were sampled from a female donor in good health. Some clones in this sample may be carry-over from other donors' samples.

The sample holds a few counts of this clonotype. The chain is built from TRBV19 and TRBJ2-7; 7 bases are a match to TRBD1. V gave up 2 bases and J gave up 2 bases; unmatched junction bases: 0. Germline V gene sequence: CDR1 LNHDA, CDR2 SQIVND (reference sequence). The CDR3 covers 13 residues. CDR3 coding DNA: TGTGCCAGTAGTATACAGGGGGCCTACGAGCAGTACTTC. Encoded protein: CASSIQGAYEQYF. The variable domain in full, completed from reference TRBV19 and TRBJ2-7, reads DGGITQSPKYLFRKEGQNVTLSCEQNLNHDAMYWYRQDPGQGLRLIYYSQIVNDFQKGDIAEGYSVSREKKESFPLTVTSAQKNPTAFYLCASSIQGAYEQYFGPGTRLTVT.

The V and J genes are TRBV2 and TRBJ1-1, with 7 bases fitting TRBD1. The germline V gene has CDR1 SNHLY and CDR2 FYNNEI. There are 13 residues in the CDR3. The trim removed 6 bases at V and 1 base at J, leaving 2 bases unmatched. The CDR3 region has the DNA TGTGCCAGCAGGAGGACAGGGAACACTGAAGCTTTCTTT. It encodes CASRRTGNTEAFF.

This clonotype was counted between two and nine times. The rearrangement uses TRBV20-1 and TRBJ2-3, with 9 bases lining up with TRBD2. This CDR3 comprises 18 residues. V lost 2 bases to trimming and J lost 0 bases; unmatched junction nucleotides: 12. Germline CDR1 reads DFQATT; CDR2 reads SNEGSKA (reference sequence). Written as DNA, the CDR3 is TGCAGTGCTAGATCTCCATCTTTGACTAGCGGAAGCACAGATACGCAGTATTTT. Its protein product is CSARSPSLTSGSTDTQYF.

V gene TRBV4-2 combines with J gene TRBJ2-3; D is unresolved. V lost 4 bases, J lost 1 base, and 9 bases lay in between. Looked up from germline, CDR1 is LGHNA and CDR2 is YNFKEQ. The CDR3 has 14 residues. The chain's CDR3 is CASSPGHRTDTQYF. CDR3 coding DNA: TGTGCCAGCAGCCCCGGGCACCGCACAGATACGCAGTATTTT.

This clonotype appeared a few times. This chain uses TRBV9 with TRBJ2-7; 8 bases are shared with TRBD1. Germline CDR1 SGDLS, CDR2 YYNGEE. V lost 0 bases and J lost 2; bases outside the gene matches: 4. This CDR3 contains 15 residues. As DNA, the CDR3 is TGTGCCAGCAGCGTAGACGGGACAGGCCCCTACGAGCAGTACTTC. Translation: CASSVDGTGPYEQYF.

This clonotype was found a few times. The chain combines TRBV12-3 or TRBV12-4 with TRBJ2-1, with 7 bases matching TRBD2. Trimming at V came to 5 bases and at J to 8 bases, leaving 9 bases not matched to a gene. There are 14 residues in the CDR3. The CDR3 DNA sequence: TGTGCCAGCAGTCGGACTAGTATTGGTCATGAGCAGTTCTTC. This codes for CASSRTSIGHEQFF.

This clonotype showed up many times. This chain uses TRBV7-3 with TRBJ2-1; the D is unclear. This CDR3 contains 11 residues. Between the trimmed V and J ends, which lost 2 bases and 9 bases, there was a span of 5 bases. CDR1 is SGHTA and CDR2 is FQGTGA in the germline V gene. As DNA, the CDR3 is TGTGCCAGCAGCTTAGGTTCTGAGCAGTTCTTC. Protein: CASSLGSEQFF. Drawing the rest from reference TRBV7-3 and TRBJ2-1, the complete variable domain is GAGVSQTPSNKVTEKGKYVELRCDPISGHTALYWYRQSLGQGPEFLIYFQGTGAADDSGLPNDRFFAVRPEGSVSTLKIQRTERGDSAVYLCASSLGSEQFFGPGTRLTVL.